The 13 T cell receptor beta chains below all came from one sample that was sequenced in a study of shared clonotypes between healthy human individuals. Assay used: immunoSEQ multiplex PCR; TCRdb lists only in-frame clones, some missing. The data hold about 1,500,000 clones, with roughly 96% observed a single time. The sample comprised naive CD4+ T cells sorted from blood. Subset of the sample: CD45RA+ positively selected. These receptors all come from a man younger than 40 in good health.

This chain links TRBV14 with TRBJ2-1; D call uncertain. The CDR3 consists of 15 residues. The V end lost 3 bases, the J end lost 4 bases, and 13 bases lay between the germline ends. Germline V CDR1 and CDR2: SGHDN, FVKESK. CDR3 in amino acids: CASSQRTLLYNEQFF. The CDR3 nucleotides are TGTGCCAGCAGCCAGCGAACCCTTCTGTACAATGAGCAGTTCTTC.

The genes are TRBV19 and TRBJ2-3; 12 bases are a match to TRBD2. From germline, CDR1 is LNHDA and CDR2 SQIVND (reference sequence). The CDR3 runs to 16 residues. Losses at the gene ends were 6 bases for V and 3 bases for J; bases not matched to a gene: 7. The CDR3 region is CASSPSTSGRTDTQYF. The CDR3 bases are TGTGCCAGTAGCCCTAGCACTAGCGGGAGGACAGATACGCAGTATTTT.

A single count supports this clone. J is TRBJ2-1 and V is TRBV11-3; TRBD2 is a possible D gene (6 bases). Trimming left V 6 bases short and J 9 bases short, with 24 bases between. The CDR3 has 16 amino acids. Germline CDR1 SGHNT, CDR2 YENEEA. CDR3 sequence (DNA): TGTGCCAGCAGTAAAAGCGGGTCCCGGGTCACGGTTGAGCAGTTCTTC. Translation gives CASSKSGSRVTVEQFF.

The V call is TRBV5-6, the J call TRBJ2-5; 8 nucleotides agree with TRBD1. This CDR3 spans 15 amino acids. The germline V gene encodes CDR1 SGHDT and CDR2 YYEEEE. Germline trimming cut 4 bases from V and 9 bases from J; bases unmatched to any gene: 14. The CDR3 nucleotides read TGTGCCAGCAGCCTCCCGACAGGGGCCCTGGGGGCCCAGTACTTC. This codes for CASSLPTGALGAQYF.

This chain connects TRBV27 to TRBJ2-2; D is tentatively TRBD1 or TRBD2 (5 bases each). V was cut by 4 bases and J by 9 bases, with 21 bases left in between. The CDR3 runs 16 residues. Germline values: CDR1 MNHEY, CDR2 SMNVEV (reference sequence). The CDR3 protein is CASSSQGLVRVRELFF. CDR3 nucleotides: TGTGCCAGCAGTTCCCAGGGCCTGGTGCGGGTCCGGGAGCTGTTTTTT.

The chain recombines TRBV29-1 with TRBJ2-3; 8 bases fit TRBD2. The CDR3 length is 13 residues. The germline CDR1 and CDR2 sequences are SQVTM and ANQGSEA. The ends lost 4 bases at V and 5 bases at J; junction bases unmatched: 5. CDR3 sequence (DNA): TGCAGCGTTGCCGGGAGGGCCAAAGATACGCAGTATTTT. Translation gives CSVAGRAKDTQYF.

This chain uses TRBV30 with TRBJ2-7, with D unclear. Germline V gives CDR1 GTSNPN, CDR2 SVGIG (reference sequence). The CDR3 is 14 residues long. Trimming took off 5 bases at V and 6 bases at J, with 20 bases between the two ends. The chain's CDR3 is CAWDMTSSPSEQYF. CDR3 DNA: TGTGCCTGGGACATGACCTCATCACCCTCCGAGCAGTACTTC. The variable domain in full, completed from reference TRBV30 and TRBJ2-7, reads SQTIHQWPATLVQPVGSPLSLECTVEGTSNPNLYWYRQAAGRGLQLLFYSVGIGQISSEVPQNLSASRPQDRQFILSSKKLLLSDSGFYLCAWDMTSSPSEQYFGPGTRLTVT.

The chain has TRBV4-3 and TRBJ2-2; 11 nucleotides line up with TRBD2. After removal of 4 bases from V and 0 bases from J, the junction contained 4 bases not matched to a gene. CDR1 and CDR2 from the germline V gene are LGHNA and YSLEER. The CDR3 contains 17 residues. This chain's CDR3 is CASSLGLADANTGELFF. Written as DNA, the CDR3 is TGCGCCAGCAGCCTGGGACTAGCGGATGCGAACACCGGGGAGCTGTTTTTT.

The genes are TRBV30 and TRBJ1-4; D uncertain. Germline V gene data show CDR1 as GTSNPN and CDR2 as SVGIG (reference sequence). This CDR3 has 13 amino acids. The ends were cut back, 5 bases at V and 5 bases at J, with 12 bases in the middle. The CDR3 reads CAWQGLRNEKLFF. Written as DNA, the CDR3 is TGTGCCTGGCAAGGACTGAGGAATGAAAAACTGTTTTTT. Based on the CDR3 plus reference TRBV30 and TRBJ1-4, the full variable domain is SQTIHQWPATLVQPVGSPLSLECTVEGTSNPNLYWYRQAAGRGLQLLFYSVGIGQISSEVPQNLSASRPQDRQFILSSKKLLLSDSGFYLCAWQGLRNEKLFFGSGTQLSVL.

The CDR3 DNA reads as TGTGCCAGCATCGATGTACAGTACAATCAGCCCCAGCATTTT. Translated: CASIDVQYNQPQHF. This chain uses TRBV28 with TRBJ1-5; the D is unclear. The CDR3 runs 14 residues. CDR1 is MDHEN, CDR2 SYDVKM, per germline. With 7 bases removed from V and 3 bases from J, the gap between germline ends came to 13 bases.

To note about this clone: At the DNA level, this CDR3 is encoded by other sequences in the same sample as well. The chain employs TRBV20-1 and TRBJ2-3; D perhaps matches TRBD2 (5 bases). CDR1 DFQATT and CDR2 SNEGSKA come from the germline V gene (reference sequence). The CDR3 loop spans 11 amino acids. CDR3 region: CSAGSTDTQYF. The CDR3 DNA follows: TGCTCCGCGGGTTCCACAGATACGCAGTATTTT.

This sequence joins TRBV13 and TRBJ2-7; the match to TRBD1 covers 8 bases. This CDR3 spans 14 amino acids. The trim removed 4 bases at V and 5 bases at J, leaving 7 bases unmatched. Germline V gene lookup returns CDR1 PRHDT and CDR2 FYEKMQ (reference sequence). The chain's CDR3 is CASSYRQGINEQYF. CDR3 nucleotide sequence: TGTGCCAGCAGCTACCGACAGGGGATCAACGAGCAGTACTTC.

This chain joins TRBV6-5 and TRBJ2-7, with TRBD1 matching 10 bases. Germline CDR1 MNHEY, CDR2 SVGAGI. The length of the CDR3 is 15 residues. V lost 6 bases and J lost 3; bases outside the gene matches: 8. CDR3 nucleotides: TGTGCCAGCAGCCCCCCCCGGGACAGGGGCTACGAGCAGTACTTC. It encodes CASSPPRDRGYEQYF.